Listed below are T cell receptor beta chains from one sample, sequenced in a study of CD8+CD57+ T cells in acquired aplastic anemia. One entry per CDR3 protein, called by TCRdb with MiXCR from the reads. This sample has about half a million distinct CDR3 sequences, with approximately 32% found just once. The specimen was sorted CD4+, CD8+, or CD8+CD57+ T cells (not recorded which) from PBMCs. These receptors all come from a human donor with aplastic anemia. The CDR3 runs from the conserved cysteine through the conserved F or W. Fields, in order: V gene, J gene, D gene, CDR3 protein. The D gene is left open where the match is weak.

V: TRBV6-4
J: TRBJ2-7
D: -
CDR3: CASSVEGGGSYEQYF

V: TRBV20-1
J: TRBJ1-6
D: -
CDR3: CSAGLSGVGSNDSPLHF

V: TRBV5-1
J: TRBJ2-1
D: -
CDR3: CASSLVTGEGEQFF

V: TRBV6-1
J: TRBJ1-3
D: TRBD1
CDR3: CASTGQGLGNTIYF

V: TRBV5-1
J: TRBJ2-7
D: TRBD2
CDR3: CASSPPSGYEQYF

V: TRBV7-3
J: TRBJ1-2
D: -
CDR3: CASSPDGETYGYTF

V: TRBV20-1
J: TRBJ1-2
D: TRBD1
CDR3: CSASEQGSDYGYTF

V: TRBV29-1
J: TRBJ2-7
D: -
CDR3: CSVDFRVGHEQYF

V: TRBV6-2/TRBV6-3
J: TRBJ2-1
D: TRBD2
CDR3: CASSSRSRGLAGGGEQFF

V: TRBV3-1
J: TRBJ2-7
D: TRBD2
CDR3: CASSQKLAAYEQYF

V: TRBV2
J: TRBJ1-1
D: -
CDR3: CASSAFESATEAFF

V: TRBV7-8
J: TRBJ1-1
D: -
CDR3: CASSLVRGGNTEAFF

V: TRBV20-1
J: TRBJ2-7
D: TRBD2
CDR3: CSARPPVGGGALEQYF

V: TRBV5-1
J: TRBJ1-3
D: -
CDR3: CASSLGGTGDTIYF

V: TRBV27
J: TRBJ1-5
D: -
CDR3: CASSGLQGGQPQHF

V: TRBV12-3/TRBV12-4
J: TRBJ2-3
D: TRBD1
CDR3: CASSTGTGTNTQYF

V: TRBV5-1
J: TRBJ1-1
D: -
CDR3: CASRSGGGHTEAFF

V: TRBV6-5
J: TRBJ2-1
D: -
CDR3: CASSYVGPYNEQFF

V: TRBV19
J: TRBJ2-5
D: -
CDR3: CASSKGVGSYMETQYF

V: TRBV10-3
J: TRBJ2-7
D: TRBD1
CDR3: CAISPYRGPWYEQYF

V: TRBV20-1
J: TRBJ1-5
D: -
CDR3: CSARGEGSNQPQHF

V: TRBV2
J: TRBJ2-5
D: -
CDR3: CASSVSLGETQYF

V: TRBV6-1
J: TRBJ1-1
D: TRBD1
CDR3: CASSTSTGSGTEAFF

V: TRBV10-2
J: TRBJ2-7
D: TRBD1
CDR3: CASSPRGTGGYEQYF

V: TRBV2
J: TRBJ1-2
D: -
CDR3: CASSRRQYYGYTF

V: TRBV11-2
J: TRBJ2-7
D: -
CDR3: CASSSAPGAVEQYF

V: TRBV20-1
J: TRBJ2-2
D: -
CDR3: CSADTGEKGGTGELFF

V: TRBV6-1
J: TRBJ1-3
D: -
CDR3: CASGRGGHTIYF

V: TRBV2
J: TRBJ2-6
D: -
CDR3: CASEQAGANVLTF

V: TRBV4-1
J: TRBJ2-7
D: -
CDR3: CASSQEWGNEQYF

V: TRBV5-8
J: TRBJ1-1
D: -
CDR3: CASSLDDRDTEAFF

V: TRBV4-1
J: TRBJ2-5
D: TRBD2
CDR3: CASSHPGAGGQETQYF

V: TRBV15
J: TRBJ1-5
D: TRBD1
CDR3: CATTDRINQPQHF

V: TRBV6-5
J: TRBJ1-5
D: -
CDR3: CASTVNDQPQHF

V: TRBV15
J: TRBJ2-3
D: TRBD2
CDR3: CATSRVVAGGLDTQYF

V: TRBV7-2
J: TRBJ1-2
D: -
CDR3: CASSVRSVGYTF

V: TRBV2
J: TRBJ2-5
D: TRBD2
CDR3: CASITGGPRETQYF

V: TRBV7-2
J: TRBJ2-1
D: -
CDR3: CASSLRRGTYNEQFF

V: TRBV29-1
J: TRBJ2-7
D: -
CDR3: CSVASAYEQYF

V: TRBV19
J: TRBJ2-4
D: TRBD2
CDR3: CASSAGLAGAAAKNIQYF

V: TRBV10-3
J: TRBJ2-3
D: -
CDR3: CAISADKGTDTQYF